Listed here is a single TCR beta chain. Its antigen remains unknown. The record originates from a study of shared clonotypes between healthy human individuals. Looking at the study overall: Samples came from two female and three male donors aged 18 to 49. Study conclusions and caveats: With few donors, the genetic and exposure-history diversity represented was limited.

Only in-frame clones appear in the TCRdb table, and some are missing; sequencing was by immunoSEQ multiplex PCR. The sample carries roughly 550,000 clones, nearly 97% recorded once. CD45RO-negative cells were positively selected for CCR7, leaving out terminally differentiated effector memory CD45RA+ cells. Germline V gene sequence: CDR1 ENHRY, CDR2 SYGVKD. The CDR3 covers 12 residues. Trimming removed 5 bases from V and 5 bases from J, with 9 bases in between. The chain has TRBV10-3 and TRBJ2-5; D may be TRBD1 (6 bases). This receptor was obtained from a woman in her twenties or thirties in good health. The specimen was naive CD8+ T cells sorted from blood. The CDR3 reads CAISSGAETQYF. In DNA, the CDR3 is TGTGCCATCAGTTCAGGGGCTGAGACCCAGTACTTC.